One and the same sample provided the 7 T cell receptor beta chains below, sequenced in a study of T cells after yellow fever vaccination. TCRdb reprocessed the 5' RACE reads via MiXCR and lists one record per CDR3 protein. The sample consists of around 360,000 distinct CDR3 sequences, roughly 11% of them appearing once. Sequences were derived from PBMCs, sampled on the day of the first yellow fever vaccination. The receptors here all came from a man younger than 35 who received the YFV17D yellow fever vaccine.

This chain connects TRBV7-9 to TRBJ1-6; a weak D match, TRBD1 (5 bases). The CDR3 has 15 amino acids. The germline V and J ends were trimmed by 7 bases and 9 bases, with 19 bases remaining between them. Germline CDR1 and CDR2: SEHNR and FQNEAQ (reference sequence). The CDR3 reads CASMGPIDSSSPLHF. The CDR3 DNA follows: TGTGCCAGCATGGGCCCGATTGACAGTTCTTCACCCCTCCACTTT.

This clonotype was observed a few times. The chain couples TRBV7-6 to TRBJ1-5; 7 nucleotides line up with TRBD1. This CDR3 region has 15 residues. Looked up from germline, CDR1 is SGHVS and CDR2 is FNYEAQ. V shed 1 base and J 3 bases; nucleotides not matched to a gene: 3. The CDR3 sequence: CASSLETGPNQPQHF. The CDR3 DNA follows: TGTGCCAGCAGCTTAGAGACAGGGCCCAATCAGCCCCAGCATTTT.

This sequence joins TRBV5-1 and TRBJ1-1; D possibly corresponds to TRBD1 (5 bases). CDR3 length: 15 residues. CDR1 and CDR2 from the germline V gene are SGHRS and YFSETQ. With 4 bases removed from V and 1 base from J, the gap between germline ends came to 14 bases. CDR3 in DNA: TGCGCCAGCAGCCGCATGGGGGTGGGGAACACTGAAGCTTTCTTT. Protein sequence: CASSRMGVGNTEAFF.

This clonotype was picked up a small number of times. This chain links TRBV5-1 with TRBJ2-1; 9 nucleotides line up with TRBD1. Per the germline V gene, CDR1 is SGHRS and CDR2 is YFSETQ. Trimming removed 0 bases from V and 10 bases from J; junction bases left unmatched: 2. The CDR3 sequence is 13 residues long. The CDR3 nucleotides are TGCGCCAGCAGCTTGGCCGACAGGGGGGAGCAGTTCTTC. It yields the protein CASSLADRGEQFF.

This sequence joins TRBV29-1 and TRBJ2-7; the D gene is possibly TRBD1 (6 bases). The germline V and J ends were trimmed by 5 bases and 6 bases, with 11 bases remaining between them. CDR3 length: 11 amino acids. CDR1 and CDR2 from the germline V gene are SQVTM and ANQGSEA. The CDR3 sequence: CSVTQGGEQYV. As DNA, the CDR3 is TGCAGCGTTACACAGGGTGGCGAGCAGTACGTC.

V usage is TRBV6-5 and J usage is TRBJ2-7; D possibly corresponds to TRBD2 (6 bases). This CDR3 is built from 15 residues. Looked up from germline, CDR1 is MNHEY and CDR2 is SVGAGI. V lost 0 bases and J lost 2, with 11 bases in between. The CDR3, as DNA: TGTGCCAGCAGTTACTCGACTAGAGCAGCCTACGAGCAGTACTTC. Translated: CASSYSTRAAYEQYF.

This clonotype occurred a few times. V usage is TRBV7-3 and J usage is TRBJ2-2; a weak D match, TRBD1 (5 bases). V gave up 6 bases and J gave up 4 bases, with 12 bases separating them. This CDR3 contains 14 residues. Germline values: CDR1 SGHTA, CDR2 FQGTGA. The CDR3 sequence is CASRPDIGTGELFF. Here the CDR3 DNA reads TGTGCCAGCAGGCCGGACATCGGCACCGGGGAGCTGTTTTTT.